The TCR beta chain described here comes from a study of spatial heterogeneity in lung cancer. Whole-study context: Matched bulk RNA-seq provided a T cell module score, and TCR transcript counts in tumor regions correlated strongly with it.

Study results and limitations: For expanded intratumoral alpha and beta TCRs, counts tracked tumor mutation counts.

The CDR3 spans 17 residues. Looked up from germline, CDR1 is ENHRY and CDR2 is SYGVKD. V was trimmed by 5 bases and J by 5 bases, leaving 22 bases between them. This clonotype was seen ten or more times. Its antigen is unknown. This beta chain was picked up by a library intended for alpha chains and is off target, so its count carries little meaning. A distinct unique molecular identifier was carried by each TCR cDNA molecule. TCRdb fed the 5' RACE reads into MiXCR, producing one record per CDR3 protein. The sample comprises 9,500 to 12,000 distinct CDR3 sequences, about 8% of which are singletons, and roughly 22% rests with the top ten. Regarding time point: sample taken at primary tumor resection.

The chain combines TRBV10-3 with TRBJ1-5; possibly TRBD1 for D (6 bases). This material consisted of lung tumor tissue, taken at surgery. This receptor was identified in a female donor with early-stage non-small cell lung cancer. This CDR3 is CAISPRAGTLRDQPQHF. The CDR3, as DNA: TGTGCCATCAGTCCCAGGGCCGGGACACTCCGGGATCAGCCCCAGCATTTT.